Sequencing of this T cell receptor (beta chain) was carried out in a study of cytomegalovirus exposure and HLA in healthy donors. PCR employed 60 Vbeta and 13 Jbeta primers. Generated by immunoSEQ multiplex PCR, the TCRdb table keeps only in-frame clones and is missing some. The sample consists of 130,000 to 150,000 clones, around 73% of them appearing once. Germline values: CDR1 KGHSH, CDR2 LQKENI. Trimming took off 3 bases at V and 3 bases at J, with 12 bases between the two ends. The CDR3 runs to 15 residues. The origin of this receptor is a middle-aged woman in good health and CMV-seronegative. The sample consisted of PBMCs. The chain is built from TRBV18 and TRBJ1-5; D is perhaps TRBD1 (5 bases). The CDR3 region has the DNA TGTGCCAGCTCACCGGAAAGACAGACCAATCAGCCCCAGCATTTT. This translates into CASSPERQTNQPQHF.